The sequence of this T cell receptor (beta chain) was determined in a study of regulatory and conventional T cells in RAG deficiency. Study-wide results and caveats: In Omenn syndrome, sorted "Tregs" may be peripherally activated cells. Omenn patients showed >90% Treg-Tconv overlap and shorter CDR3 lengths.

Regulatory T cells were sorted from blood as CD4+ CD25-high CD127-low cells. Worth noting for this clone: Its antigen is not known.

The repertoire was sequenced with immunoSEQ multiplex PCR; TCRdb's copy has only in-frame clones and lacks some. The table includes over 15,000 clones, 87% detected once. The CDR3 length is 14 residues. Germline CDR1 and CDR2: ENHRY and SYGVKD. V lost 1 base, J lost 8 bases, and 4 bases stayed unmatched. Another study also made use of these data, one on regulatory T cells. That study adds: The PCR used 52 TRBV and 13 TRBJ primers. Patient repertoires had restricted TRB V-J pairs and skewed V and J usage, most in Tregs.

This chain uses TRBV10-3 with TRBJ2-1; 8 bases map to TRBD1. This sequence was found in a human donor in good health. The sequencing sample was made of Tregs sorted from blood. The CDR3 coding sequence is TGTGCCATCAGTGAGTTTGGACAGGGCCATGAGCAGTTCTTC. This sequence encodes CAISEFGQGHEQFF.